These 23 T cell receptor beta chains were all obtained from the same sample, sequenced in a study of T cell responses to AZD1222 COVID-19 vaccine. Clones were sequenced by immunoSEQ multiplex PCR, and TCRdb holds only the in-frame ones, with some missing. The sample yields 150,000 to 170,000 clones, roughly 90% seen once. This specimen was peripheral blood, taken on day 0 of AZD1222 vaccination. The receptors derive from an adult in good health.

The chain uses TRBV3-1 (or the pseudogene TRBV3-2) and TRBJ1-2; D uncertain. This CDR3 is 15 amino acids long. Germline values: CDR1 LGHDT, CDR2 YNNKEL (reference sequence). V lost 1 base, J lost 8 bases, and 17 bases lay in between. CDR3 region: CASSQGYGTRGGYTF. DNA of the CDR3: TGTGCCAGCAGCCAAGGTTATGGCACCCGTGGCGGCTACACCTTC.

The chain's CDR3 is CASSLLSWVDRANTEAFF. For the CDR3, the DNA is TGTGCCAGCTCACTCCTCTCATGGGTGGACAGGGCGAACACTGAAGCTTTCTTT. V and J are TRBV18 and TRBJ1-1, with 8 bases identical to TRBD1. The V segment lost 4 bases and the J segment 1 base; nucleotides outside the gene matches: 14. CDR1 and CDR2 (germline): KGHSH, LQKENI. There are 18 residues in the CDR3.

The chain is built from TRBV29-1 and TRBJ2-7, with TRBD1 matching over 11 bases. Germline CDR1 and CDR2: SQVTM and ANQGSEA. V lost 6 bases to trimming and J lost 5 bases; unmatched junction nucleotides: 6. The CDR3 has 13 residues. CDR3 sequence: CSVAGTGGNEQYF. The CDR3 DNA sequence: TGCAGCGTGGCCGGGACAGGGGGGAACGAGCAGTACTTC.

The chain has TRBV10-1 and TRBJ2-7, with 7 nucleotides matching TRBD1. This CDR3 has 12 amino acids. Germline CDR1 WNHNN, CDR2 SYGVQD (reference sequence). After removal of 8 bases from V and 6 bases from J, the junction contained 7 bases not matched to a gene. The CDR3 loop reads CASGGQSGEQYF. Written as DNA, the CDR3 is TGCGCCAGCGGGGGACAGTCGGGCGAGCAGTACTTC.

The J gene is TRBJ2-1, the V gene TRBV9; D unresolved. The CDR3 has 14 residues. CDR1 is SGDLS, CDR2 YYNGEE, per germline. V was cut by 0 bases and J by 4 bases, with 8 bases left in between. Written as DNA, the CDR3 is TGTGCCAGCAGCGTAGGCCTCCTGTACAATGAGCAGTTCTTC. Its protein is CASSVGLLYNEQFF.

The V call is TRBV19, the J call TRBJ1-4, with D uncertain. The germline V gene has CDR1 LNHDA and CDR2 SQIVND (reference sequence). The CDR3 sequence is 14 residues long. Between the trimmed V and J ends, which lost 1 base and 8 bases, there was a span of 11 bases. The DNA of the CDR3 is TGTGCCAGTAGTATAGGAACACCCGACGAAAAACTGTTTTTT. It translates to CASSIGTPDEKLFF.

This rearrangement joins TRBV7-2 to TRBJ1-2, with a weak D call TRBD1 (6 bases). The germline V and J ends were trimmed by 2 bases and 7 bases, with 14 bases remaining between them. Germline assignment: CDR1 SGHTA and CDR2 FQGNSA. The CDR3 totals 14 residues. This chain's CDR3 is CASSLRDRGGGYTF. Here the CDR3 DNA reads TGTGCCAGCAGCTTAAGAGACAGAGGGGGTGGCTACACCTTC. The entire variable domain, with the rest obtained from reference TRBV7-2 and TRBJ1-2, is as follows: GAGVSQSPSNKVTEKGKDVELRCDPISGHTALYWYRQSLGQGLEFLIYFQGNSAPDKSGLPSDRFSAERTGGSVSTLTIQRTQQEDSAVYLCASSLRDRGGGYTFGSGTRLTVV.

The chain employs TRBV11-2 and TRBJ2-7; 9 bases align to TRBD2. V was clipped by 8 bases and J by 4 bases; unmatched bases: 6. Per germline, CDR1 SGHAT and CDR2 FQNNGV. This CDR3 has 13 amino acids. CDR3 region: CASGRGGAYEQYF. The CDR3, as DNA: TGTGCCAGCGGTCGCGGGGGGGCGTACGAGCAGTACTTC.

The V and J genes are TRBV5-1 and TRBJ1-6; possible D gene TRBD1, 6 bases. Looked up from germline, CDR1 is SGHRS and CDR2 is YFSETQ. The length of the CDR3 is 15 residues. The V and J ends lost 2 bases and 7 bases respectively, with 13 bases between them. The CDR3 bases are TGCGCCAGCAGCTTAACGGGACAAGGCAATTCACCCCTCCACTTT. It translates to CASSLTGQGNSPLHF.

J is TRBJ1-2 and V is TRBV11-3; D remains ambiguous. V lost 1 base to trimming and J lost 2 bases, with 8 bases between them. Germline V gene data show CDR1 as SGHNT and CDR2 as YENEEA. The CDR3 has 14 residues. CDR3 sequence: CASSLGSQNYGYTF. Written as DNA, the CDR3 is TGTGCCAGCAGCTTAGGAAGTCAAAACTATGGCTACACCTTC.

By share, this clone counts as large. The chain has TRBV7-9 and TRBJ1-1, with D uncertain. Germline-derived CDR1 and CDR2 are SEHNR and FQNEAQ (reference sequence). V was clipped by 3 bases and J by 6 bases, with 23 bases between them. CDR3 length equals 17 residues. CDR3 DNA sequence: TGTGCCAGCAGCTTCCACGATTGGAAGGGTAAACGAGCTGAAGCTTTCTTT. It yields the protein CASSFHDWKGKRAEAFF.

V usage is TRBV2 and J usage is TRBJ1-1, with unresolved D. V lost 6 bases, J lost 0 bases, and 11 bases lay in between. The CDR3 runs 14 residues. Germline V gene sequence: CDR1 SNHLY, CDR2 FYNNEI. The chain's CDR3 is CASRTYPMNTEAFF. CDR3 coding DNA: TGTGCCAGCAGGACTTACCCTATGAACACTGAAGCTTTCTTT.

In this sample, this clone turned up once. This chain connects TRBV7-9 to TRBJ1-4, with a tentative D call TRBD1 (6 bases). From germline, CDR1 is SEHNR and CDR2 FQNEAQ (reference sequence). V lost 5 bases, J lost 1 base, and 14 bases lay in between. The CDR3 has 16 amino acids. In DNA, the CDR3 is TGTGCCAGCAGCGTCCGGGGGCGCCTAACTAATGAAAAACTGTTTTTT. Translating gives CASSVRGRLTNEKLFF.

The chain recombines TRBV29-1 with TRBJ1-1; D gene uncertain. This CDR3 contains 12 residues. V was cut by 5 bases and J by 3 bases, with 10 bases left in between. Germline V CDR1 and CDR2: SQVTM, ANQGSEA. The CDR3 DNA sequence: TGCAGCGTTCGACGGGCGGACACTGAAGCTTTCTTT. Translating gives CSVRRADTEAFF.

The rearrangement joins TRBV27 to TRBJ1-2; 9 bases are shared with TRBD1. The V segment lost 4 bases and the J segment 7 bases; nucleotides outside the gene matches: 13. Germline lookup yields CDR1 MNHEY and CDR2 SMNVEV (reference sequence). CDR3 size: 16 residues. CDR3 DNA: TGTGCCAGCAGTTCGGGACAGGGCTCTCTGGGGGGTGGCTACACCTTC. It codes for CASSSGQGSLGGGYTF.

The J gene is TRBJ2-1, the V gene TRBV3-1 (or the pseudogene TRBV3-2); no definite D call. Germline assignment: CDR1 LGHDT and CDR2 YNNKEL (reference sequence). The CDR3 runs to 14 residues. Trimming pared 3 bases from V and 15 bases from J, leaving 21 bases between. This CDR3 reads CASSQTNSASMGFF. DNA of the CDR3: TGTGCCAGCAGCCAGACGAATTCGGCGAGCATGGGGTTCTTC.

CDR3 amino acids: CATSREGGQYF. The CDR3 DNA is TGTGCCACCAGCAGAGAGGGGGGGCAGTACTTC. V gene TRBV15 combines with J gene TRBJ2-7, with D tentatively TRBD2 (6 bases). V was clipped by 0 bases and J by 9 bases, with 6 bases between them. This CDR3 spans 11 amino acids. Per germline, CDR1 LNHNV and CDR2 YYDKDF (reference sequence).

The chain joins TRBV7-8 to TRBJ1-6, with a weak D call TRBD1 (6 bases). CDR3 length: 17 amino acids. V lost 4 bases to trimming and J lost 9 bases, with 22 bases between them. CDR1 SGHVS and CDR2 FQNEAQ come from the germline V gene. The CDR3 spells CASSSLTRTAGGSPLHF. In DNA form, the CDR3 reads TGTGCCAGCAGCTCGCTCACTAGGACAGCCGGGGGTTCACCCCTCCACTTT.

This clone was recorded once. Other DNA variants within this sample encode the same CDR3. The chain has TRBV11-2 and TRBJ2-7, with TRBD1 matching 9 bases. The germline CDR1 and CDR2 sequences are SGHAT and FQNNGV. The CDR3 sequence is 13 residues long. The V gene end was trimmed by 8 bases and the J gene end by 3 bases; junction bases not matched to a gene: 5. In nucleotides, the CDR3 is TGTGCCAGCTCCCGGGACAGGGACTACGAGCAGTACTTC. Its translation is CASSRDRDYEQYF. The complete variable domain, with remaining parts taken from reference TRBV11-2 and TRBJ2-7, reads EAGVAQSPRYKIIEKRQSVAFWCNPISGHATLYWYQQILGQGPKLLIQFQNNGVVDDSQLPKDRFSAERLKGVDSTLKIQPAKLEDSAVYLCASSRDRDYEQYFGPGTRLTVT.

The gene calls are TRBV5-4 and TRBJ2-5; D gene uncertain. The length of the CDR3 is 13 residues. Germline V lookup: CDR1 SGHNT, CDR2 YYREEE (reference sequence). V dropped 2 bases and J dropped 3 bases, with 8 bases sitting between them. CDR3 protein: CASSLKVEETQYF. DNA of the CDR3: TGTGCCAGCAGCTTAAAAGTAGAAGAGACCCAGTACTTC. Supplemented by reference TRBV5-4 and TRBJ2-5, the full variable domain reads ETGVTQSPTHLIKTRGQQVTLRCSSQSGHNTVSWYQQALGQGPQFIFQYYREEENGRGNFPPRFSGLQFPNYSSELNVNALELDDSALYLCASSLKVEETQYFGPGTRLLVL.

This clone has just one count. The V call is TRBV5-1, the J call TRBJ2-5, with D unclear. This CDR3 is built from 14 residues. Trimming removed 0 bases at V and 2 bases at J, with 8 bases between. The germline CDR1 and CDR2 sequences are SGHRS and YFSETQ. The CDR3 spells CASSLGLQQETQYF. CDR3 bases: TGCGCCAGCAGCTTGGGATTACAGCAAGAGACCCAGTACTTC.

The chain has TRBV5-1 and TRBJ2-7; 11 bases match TRBD2. CDR1 is SGHRS and CDR2 is YFSETQ in the germline V gene. The CDR3 covers 16 residues. With 5 bases clipped from V and 4 bases from J, the junction kept 11 bases outside the gene matches. CDR3 sequence reads: CASRWTSGYIGYEQYF. CDR3 nucleotide sequence: TGCGCCAGCAGGTGGACTAGCGGGTATATCGGGTACGAGCAGTACTTC.

V and J are TRBV5-6 and TRBJ2-7; 7 nucleotides match TRBD1. The junction had 8 bases not matched to a gene; V was cut back by 4 bases and J by 7 bases. The CDR3 length is 13 residues. The germline gives CDR1 SGHDT, CDR2 YYEEEE. DNA for the CDR3: TGTGCCAGCAGCCGTGACAGGGCGTGGGAGCAGTACTTC. Protein: CASSRDRAWEQYF.